Listed here is a single T cell receptor (beta chain). Its antigen remains unknown. TCRdb's table, derived via immunoSEQ multiplex PCR, lists solely in-frame clones and lacks some. The sample holds about 200,000 clones; about 94% are singletons and the top ten take around 1.7%. This sample is part of a study of T cell responses to AZD1222 COVID-19 vaccine. Overall study results and limits: Spike-specific TCR breadth and depth were elevated following two AZD1222 doses. In a largely white British group with more females than males, clonal diversity was possibly underestimated. Just a handful of AZD1222 recipients were seropositive at baseline.

This CDR3 has 15 amino acids. Trimming stripped 6 bases from V and 7 bases from J, with 18 bases between. In germline, CDR1 is LNHDA, CDR2 SQIVND (reference sequence). The origin of this receptor is an adult who received the MenACWY meningococcal vaccine as a control. This chain joins TRBV19 and TRBJ1-4, with a tentative D call TRBD1 (6 bases). The sequencing here drew on peripheral blood, taken 28 days after the second dose of the MenACWY control vaccine. CDR3 bases: TGTGCCAGTAGACCCCTACAGGGCCCGAGTGAAAAACTGTTTTTT. This gives the protein CASRPLQGPSEKLFF.